The present entry profiles one T cell receptor beta chain with its context. Its matching antigen is unknown. The CDR3 totals 16 residues. The germline V gene encodes CDR1 SGDLS and CDR2 YYNGEE. V was clipped by 4 bases and J by 3 bases; unmatched bases: 10. Some clones are missing from TCRdb's copy, which holds only in-frame ones; the method was immunoSEQ multiplex PCR. The table lists roughly 100,000 clones, 90% of them singletons. The record originates from a study of T cell responses to AZD1222 COVID-19 vaccine. General study results and limits: Repertoires were obtained solely post-peak T cell response. Unmutated variant regions reportedly attract nearly half of all spike-specific TCRs.

The J gene is TRBJ1-3, the V gene TRBV9, with 7 nucleotides matching TRBD1. The source material was peripheral blood, sampled on day 0 of AZD1222 vaccination. This clonotype originated in an adult in good health. CDR3 bases: TGTGCCAGCAGCTTCAGACAGGGACATGGTGGAAACACCATATATTTT. It yields the protein CASSFRQGHGGNTIYF.